The 12 T cell receptor beta chains below were found in one sample sequenced in a study of T cells after yellow fever vaccination. TCRdb re-called the 5' RACE reads through MiXCR, storing one row per CDR3 protein. The sample yields about 630,000 distinct CDR3 sequences, around 12% seen once. Sample: PBMCs, taken on the day of the yellow fever booster vaccination. All receptors come from a young man who received the YFV17D yellow fever vaccine.

In this sample, this clonotype turned up many times. V gene TRBV7-2 combines with J gene TRBJ2-2, with D unresolved. The germline gives CDR1 SGHTA, CDR2 FQGNSA. V dropped 2 bases and J dropped 7 bases, with 5 bases sitting between them. This CDR3 spans 12 amino acids. CDR3 sequence (DNA): TGTGCCAGCAGCTTATTGGGCGGGGAGCTGTTTTTT. It specifies CASSLLGGELFF. The variable domain in full, completed from reference TRBV7-2 and TRBJ2-2, reads GAGVSQSPSNKVTEKGKDVELRCDPISGHTALYWYRQSLGQGLEFLIYFQGNSAPDKSGLPSDRFSAERTGGSVSTLTIQRTQQEDSAVYLCASSLLGGELFFGEGSRLTVL.

The J gene is TRBJ1-2, the V gene TRBV7-9, with 10 bases matching TRBD1. CDR3 length: 12 amino acids. Trimming cost V 5 bases and J 6 bases; bases outside gene matches: 0. Germline CDR1 is SEHNR and CDR2 is FQNEAQ (reference sequence). In DNA form, the CDR3 reads TGTGCCAGCAGCGGGACAGGGGATGGCTACACCTTC. Translated, it gives CASSGTGDGYTF.

This clonotype was detected many times. The V call is TRBV20-1, the J call TRBJ2-2; TRBD2 might be the D (6 bases). V dropped 6 bases and J dropped 2 bases, with 13 bases sitting between them. The germline gives CDR1 DFQATT, CDR2 SNEGSKA (reference sequence). This CDR3 contains 14 residues. The CDR3 DNA is TGCAGTGCAACCCTAGCGCCCAACACCGGGGAGCTGTTTTTT. The encoded protein is CSATLAPNTGELFF.

The genes are TRBV18 and TRBJ2-3, with 9 bases lining up with TRBD1. The CDR3 sequence is 16 residues long. The trim removed 0 bases at V and 3 bases at J, leaving 4 bases unmatched. The germline gives CDR1 KGHSH, CDR2 LQKENI. Here the CDR3 reads CASSPPSTGGTDTQYF. In DNA form, the CDR3 reads TGTGCCAGCTCACCACCGTCGACAGGGGGAACAGATACGCAGTATTTT.

CDR3 sequence (DNA): TGTGCCAGTAGTACCCTCGGGACTTTAGCAGGGGAGACCCAGTACTTC. Translation: CASSTLGTLAGETQYF. The V gene is TRBV19, the J gene TRBJ2-5, with D perhaps matching TRBD2 (6 bases). CDR3 size: 16 residues. Trimming removed 4 bases from V and 5 bases from J, with 20 bases in between. The V gene's germline CDR1 is LNHDA and CDR2 SQIVND (reference sequence).

This clonotype was seen a few times. The V and J genes are TRBV7-2 and TRBJ1-6, with D perhaps matching TRBD1 (5 bases). This CDR3 comprises 15 residues. Germline V lookup: CDR1 SGHTA, CDR2 FQGNSA. V was pared by 2 bases and J by 2 bases, with 7 bases between. CDR3 amino acids: CASSLQGAYNSPLHF. CDR3 in DNA: TGTGCCAGCAGCTTACAGGGAGCCTATAATTCACCCCTCCACTTT.

This clonotype was observed a few times. The chain combines TRBV29-1 with TRBJ2-5, with D possibly being TRBD1 or TRBD2 (6 bases each). Trimming cost V 2 bases and J 0 bases, with 7 bases left between them. CDR3 size: 13 residues. The germline CDR1 and CDR2 sequences are SQVTM and ANQGSEA. The CDR3 region is CSVERGDQETQYF. For the CDR3, the DNA is TGCAGCGTTGAAAGGGGGGACCAAGAGACCCAGTACTTC.

The CDR3 reads CASSLTGVSETQYF. CDR3 nucleotide sequence: TGTGCCAGCAGCTTAACAGGGGTTTCGGAGACCCAGTACTTC. J is TRBJ2-5 and V is TRBV7-9; 7 positions match TRBD1. J was trimmed by 5 bases and V by 2 bases; bases with no gene match: 5. CDR3 length: 14 amino acids. The germline V gene has CDR1 SEHNR and CDR2 FQNEAQ (reference sequence).

This clonotype was counted ten times or more. Mismatch with germline at one junction end may stem from a read error. The chain employs TRBV7-7 and TRBJ2-1; no clear D gene. Germline CDR1 is SSHAT and CDR2 is FNYEAQ (reference sequence). There are 13 residues in the CDR3. The CDR3 region is CASSSSPPNEQFF. The CDR3, as DNA: TGTGCTAGCAGCTCCAGTCCTCCTAATGAGCAGTTCTTC.

The chain links TRBV12-3 or TRBV12-4 to TRBJ2-2; 8 nucleotides align to TRBD1. CDR3 length equals 14 residues. V shed 11 bases, J shed 7 bases, and the junction held 12 bases outside the gene matches. The CDR3 reads CAGAVQGAIGELFF. In DNA, the CDR3 is TGTGCCGGCGCCGTCCAGGGGGCTATCGGGGAGCTGTTTTTT.

The chain employs TRBV29-1 and TRBJ2-2; D may match TRBD1 or TRBD2 (5 bases each). The CDR3 contains 14 residues. Germline CDR1 reads SQVTM; CDR2 reads ANQGSEA. V was pared by 6 bases and J by 0 bases, with 11 bases between. CDR3: CSVRGGTNTGELFF. DNA of the CDR3: TGCAGCGTGAGGGGCGGCACGAACACCGGGGAGCTGTTTTTT.

V is TRBV6-2 or TRBV6-3 and J is TRBJ2-1; perhaps TRBD1 as D (5 bases). Germline-derived CDR1 and CDR2 are MNHEY and SVGEGT. V gave up 8 bases and J gave up 1 base, with 15 bases separating them. This CDR3 has 15 residues. The chain's CDR3 is CASAWFRASYNEQFF. In nucleotides, the CDR3 is TGTGCCAGCGCGTGGTTCAGGGCTTCCTACAATGAGCAGTTCTTC.